This TCR beta chain appears in the sequencing data of a study of blood T cell repertoires in COVID-19. Only in-frame clones appear in the TCRdb table, and some are missing; sequencing was by immunoSEQ multiplex PCR. The profile covers approximately 190,000 clones, with 88% appearing a single time and about 6.3% taken by the ten largest. With 6 bases clipped from V and 9 bases from J, the junction kept 10 bases outside the gene matches. CDR3 size: 13 residues. Sequencing input: peripheral blood. The TCR was taken from a man between 35 and 55 years old with active or convalescent COVID-19. The chain couples TRBV12-3 or TRBV12-4 to TRBJ1-2, with 7 bases matching TRBD1. The chain's CDR3 is CASSYDRAGSYTF. CDR3 sequence (DNA): TGTGCCAGCAGCTACGACAGGGCAGGGAGCTACACCTTC.